This T cell receptor beta chain originates from a study of cytomegalovirus exposure and HLA in healthy donors. Points from the study as a whole: Both high specificity and high sensitivity reportedly marked the classifier's diagnosis of cytomegalovirus status. According to a subsequent analysis, TCR clusters identified in the first cohort showed a tendency to co-occur across the approximately 110 validation repertoires. The majority of TCR sequences were rare, yet some public TCRs appeared in many donors.

Remarks on this clone: What it binds is unknown.

It was the roughly 130-subject validation cohort, separate from the approximately 700-subject first cohort, to which the donors belonged. Germline CDR1 and CDR2: SGHRS and YFSETQ. The V and J ends lost 0 bases and 7 bases respectively, with 11 bases between them. This CDR3 is 15 amino acids long. TCRdb keeps only in-frame clones here, not all; method: immunoSEQ multiplex PCR. This table holds some 100,000 clones, roughly nine tenths found once. The chain links TRBV5-1 to TRBJ1-6, with D tentatively TRBD1 (5 bases). The sequenced sample was PBMCs. This clonotype originated in a man aged 18 to 30 in good health and CMV-seropositive. Here the CDR3 reads CASSLGRGGNSPLHF. The CDR3 region has the DNA TGCGCCAGCAGCTTGGGTAGGGGAGGGAATTCACCCCTCCACTTT. Complete variable domain (other parts from reference TRBV5-1 and TRBJ1-6): KAGVTQTPRYLIKTRGQQVTLSCSPISGHRSVSWYQQTPGQGLQFLFEYFSETQRNKGNFPGRFSGRQFSNSRSEMNVSTLELGDSALYLCASSLGRGGNSPLHFGNGTRLTVT.